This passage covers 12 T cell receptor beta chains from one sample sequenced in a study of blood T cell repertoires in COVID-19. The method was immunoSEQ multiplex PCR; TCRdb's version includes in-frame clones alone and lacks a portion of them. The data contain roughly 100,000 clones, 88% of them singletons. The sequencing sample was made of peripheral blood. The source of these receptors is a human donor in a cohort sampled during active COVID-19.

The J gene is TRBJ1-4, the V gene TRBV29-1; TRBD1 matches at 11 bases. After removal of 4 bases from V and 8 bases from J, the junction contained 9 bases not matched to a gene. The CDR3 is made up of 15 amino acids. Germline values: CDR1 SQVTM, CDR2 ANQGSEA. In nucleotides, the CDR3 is TGCAGCGTTGTGGGTGCCGGGACAGGGGGGGAAAAACTGTTTTTT. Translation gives CSVVGAGTGGEKLFF.

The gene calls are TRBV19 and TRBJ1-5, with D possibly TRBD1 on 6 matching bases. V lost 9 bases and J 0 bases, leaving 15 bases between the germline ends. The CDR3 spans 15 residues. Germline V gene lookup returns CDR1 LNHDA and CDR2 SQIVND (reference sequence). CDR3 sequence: CASREQGASNQPQHF. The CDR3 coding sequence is TGTGCCAGCAGAGAACAGGGAGCTAGCAATCAGCCCCAGCATTTT. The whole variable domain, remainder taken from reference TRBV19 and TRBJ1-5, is DGGITQSPKYLFRKEGQNVTLSCEQNLNHDAMYWYRQDPGQGLRLIYYSQIVNDFQKGDIAEGYSVSREKKESFPLTVTSAQKNPTAFYLCASREQGASNQPQHFGDGTRLSIL.

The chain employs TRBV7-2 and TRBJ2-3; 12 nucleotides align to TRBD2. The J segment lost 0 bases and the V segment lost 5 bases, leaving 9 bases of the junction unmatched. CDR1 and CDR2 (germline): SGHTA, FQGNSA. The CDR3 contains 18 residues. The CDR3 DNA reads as TGTGCCAGCAGCACCCTGACTAGCGGGGGAACTAGCACAGATACGCAGTATTTT. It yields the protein CASSTLTSGGTSTDTQYF.

The CDR3 DNA follows: TGTGCCAGCAGCCTTCACCAGGCCTACACTGAAGCTTTCTTT. Its protein is CASSLHQAYTEAFF. The chain is built from TRBV7-9 and TRBJ1-1; D not certain. The CDR3 sequence is 14 residues long. In germline, CDR1 is SEHNR, CDR2 FQNEAQ (reference sequence). V shed 5 bases and J shed 3 bases, with 13 bases lying between them.

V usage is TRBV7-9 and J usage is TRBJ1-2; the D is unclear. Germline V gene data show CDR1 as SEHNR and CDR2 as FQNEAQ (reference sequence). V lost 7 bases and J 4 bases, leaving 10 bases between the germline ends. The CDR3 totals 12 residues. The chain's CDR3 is CASTEESYGYTF. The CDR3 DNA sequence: TGTGCCAGCACGGAGGAGAGCTATGGCTACACCTTC.

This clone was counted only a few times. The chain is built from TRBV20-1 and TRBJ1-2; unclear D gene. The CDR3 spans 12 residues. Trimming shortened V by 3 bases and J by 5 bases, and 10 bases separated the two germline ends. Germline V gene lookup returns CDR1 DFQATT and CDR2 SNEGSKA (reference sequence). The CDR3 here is CSASGDLYGYTF. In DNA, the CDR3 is TGCAGTGCTAGTGGCGATCTGTATGGCTACACCTTC.

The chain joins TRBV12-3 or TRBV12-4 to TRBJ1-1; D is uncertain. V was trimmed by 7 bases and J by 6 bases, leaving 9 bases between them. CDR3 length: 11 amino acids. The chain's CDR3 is CASIQAAEAFF. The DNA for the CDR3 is TGTGCCAGCATCCAAGCGGCTGAAGCTTTCTTT.

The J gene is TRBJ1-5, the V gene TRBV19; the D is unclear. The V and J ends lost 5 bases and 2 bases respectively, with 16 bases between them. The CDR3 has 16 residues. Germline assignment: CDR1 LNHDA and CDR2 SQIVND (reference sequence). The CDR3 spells CASSPLTTRGNQPQHF. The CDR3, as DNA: TGTGCCAGTAGTCCTTTAACCACTCGGGGCAATCAGCCCCAGCATTTT. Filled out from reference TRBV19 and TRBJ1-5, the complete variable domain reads DGGITQSPKYLFRKEGQNVTLSCEQNLNHDAMYWYRQDPGQGLRLIYYSQIVNDFQKGDIAEGYSVSREKKESFPLTVTSAQKNPTAFYLCASSPLTTRGNQPQHFGDGTRLSIL.

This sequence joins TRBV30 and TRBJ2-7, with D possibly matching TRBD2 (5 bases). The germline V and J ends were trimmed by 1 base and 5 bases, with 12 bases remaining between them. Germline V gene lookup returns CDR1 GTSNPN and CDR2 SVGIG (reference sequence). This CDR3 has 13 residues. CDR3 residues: CAWSAQERDEQYF. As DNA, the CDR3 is TGTGCCTGGAGTGCGCAAGAGAGGGACGAGCAGTACTTC.

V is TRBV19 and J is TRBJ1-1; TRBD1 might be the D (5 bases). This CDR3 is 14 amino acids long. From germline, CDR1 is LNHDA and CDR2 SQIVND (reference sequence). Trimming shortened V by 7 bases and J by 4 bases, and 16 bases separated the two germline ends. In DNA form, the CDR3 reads TGTGCCAGTACCCGCGCAGGGCCCAGCACTGAAGCTTTCTTT. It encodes CASTRAGPSTEAFF. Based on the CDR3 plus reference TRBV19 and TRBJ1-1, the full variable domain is DGGITQSPKYLFRKEGQNVTLSCEQNLNHDAMYWYRQDPGQGLRLIYYSQIVNDFQKGDIAEGYSVSREKKESFPLTVTSAQKNPTAFYLCASTRAGPSTEAFFGQGTRLTVV.

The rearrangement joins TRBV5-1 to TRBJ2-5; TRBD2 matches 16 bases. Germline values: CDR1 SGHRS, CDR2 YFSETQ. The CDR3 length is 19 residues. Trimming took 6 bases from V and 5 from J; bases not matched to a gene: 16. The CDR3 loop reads CASTFTSGTSGGARETQYF. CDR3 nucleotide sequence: TGCGCCAGCACCTTCACCTCCGGGACTAGCGGGGGGGCTCGCGAGACCCAGTACTTC.

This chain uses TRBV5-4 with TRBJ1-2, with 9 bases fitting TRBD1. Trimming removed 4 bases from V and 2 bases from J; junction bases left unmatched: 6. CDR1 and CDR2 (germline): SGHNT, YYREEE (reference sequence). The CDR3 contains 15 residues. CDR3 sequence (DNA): TGTGCCAGCAGCCCAGCGACAGGGGGGAACTATGGCTACACCTTC. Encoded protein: CASSPATGGNYGYTF.